The 25 T cell receptor beta chains given below trace back to one sample, sequenced in a study of PD-1 blockade in classical Hodgkin lymphoma. The assay was immunoSEQ multiplex PCR, and TCRdb's table has in-frame clones only and misses some. This table has about 13,000 clones, 65% to 80% appearing once. Every one of the patients relapsed after autologous stem cell transplantation (brentuximab vedotin exposure was variable). Researchers pulled CD8+ T cells out of thawed PBMCs using magnetic negative selection. The sequences come from CD8+ T cells from blood, collected at baseline. The receptor set was obtained from a human donor with classical Hodgkin lymphoma.

This chain joins TRBV7-9 and TRBJ1-2, with 9 positions matching TRBD1. This CDR3 has 13 residues. V dropped 1 base and J dropped 7; count of bases not matched to a gene: 1. Germline V gene data show CDR1 as SEHNR and CDR2 as FQNEAQ (reference sequence). The CDR3 here is CASSLGTGAGYTF. The CDR3 region has the DNA TGTGCCAGCAGCTTAGGGACAGGGGCTGGCTACACCTTC.

This clone was observed a single time. The rearrangement joins TRBV5-1 to TRBJ2-7; D might be TRBD2 (5 bases). This CDR3 is built from 16 residues. The germline CDR1 and CDR2 sequences are SGHRS and YFSETQ. Between the trimmed V and J ends, which lost 4 bases and 5 bases, there was a span of 22 bases. DNA for the CDR3: TGCGCCAGCAGCGACCCCTGGACTGCCGCAGGCGACGAGCAGTACTTC. Protein product: CASSDPWTAAGDEQYF.

This chain links TRBV6-5 with TRBJ2-7; the D is unclear. This CDR3 spans 14 amino acids. The V end lost 4 bases, the J end lost 3 bases, and 13 bases lay between the germline ends. Per the germline V gene, CDR1 is MNHEY and CDR2 is SVGAGI. The CDR3 protein is CASSSGLGDYEQYF. The CDR3 coding sequence is TGTGCCAGCAGTTCCGGGCTTGGGGACTACGAGCAGTACTTC.

The V and J genes are TRBV27 and TRBJ1-5; D is uncertain. The CDR3 is 14 residues long. The germline V and J ends were trimmed by 0 bases and 7 bases, with 10 bases remaining between them. Germline V lookup: CDR1 MNHEY, CDR2 SMNVEV (reference sequence). The DNA for the CDR3 is TGTGCCAGCAGTTTATCTAAGGGATCCCAGCCCCAGCATTTT. Translated, it gives CASSLSKGSQPQHF.

This chain links TRBV6-6 with TRBJ1-2; 7 bases line up with TRBD1. Germline V CDR1 and CDR2: MNHNY, SVGAGI (reference sequence). The CDR3 loop spans 12 amino acids. The V gene end was trimmed by 7 bases and the J gene end by 6 bases; junction bases not matched to a gene: 5. CDR3 in amino acids: CASMEGGDGYTF. The DNA of the CDR3 is TGTGCCAGCATGGAAGGGGGCGATGGCTACACCTTC.

This chain joins TRBV11-1 and TRBJ1-1; D remains unclear. Trimming took off 3 bases at V and 3 bases at J, with 14 bases between the two ends. This CDR3 is 15 amino acids long. CDR1 and CDR2 from the germline V gene are SGHAT and FQDESV (reference sequence). CDR3 bases: TGTGCCAGCAGCTTTCCTCTGTCTCGGGACACTGAAGCTTTCTTT. It translates to CASSFPLSRDTEAFF.

CDR3 coding DNA: TGTGCCAGCAGGATTTGGGGGGCGGATGGGCCCCAGCATTTT. It yields the protein CASRIWGADGPQHF. V usage is TRBV5-4 and J usage is TRBJ1-5; a weak D match, TRBD1 (6 bases). The CDR3 loop spans 14 amino acids. Germline V CDR1 and CDR2: SGHNT, YYREEE (reference sequence). The V and J ends lost 5 bases and 9 bases respectively, with 18 bases between them.

This chain joins TRBV28 and TRBJ2-7, with no clear D. This CDR3 is 14 amino acids long. Germline V gives CDR1 MDHEN, CDR2 SYDVKM. V shed 10 bases and J shed 0 bases, with 16 bases lying between them. The CDR3 bases are TGTGCCATTTCGGTCAGGCTCCTCTCCTACGAGCAGTACTTC. It yields the protein CAISVRLLSYEQYF.

This rearrangement joins TRBV19 to TRBJ2-2, with unresolved D. Trimming removed 1 base from V and 4 bases from J, with 10 bases in between. The CDR3 runs 15 residues. Per germline, CDR1 LNHDA and CDR2 SQIVND (reference sequence). CDR3 nucleotide sequence: TGTGCCAGTAGTATAGCACAGTGGGGCACCGGGGAGCTGTTTTTT. Protein product: CASSIAQWGTGELFF.

The V and J genes are TRBV15 and TRBJ2-7; a possible D gene is TRBD1 (6 bases). This CDR3 comprises 15 residues. Trimming left V 4 bases short and J 3 bases short, with 16 bases between. The germline gives CDR1 LNHNV, CDR2 YYDKDF (reference sequence). CDR3 DNA sequence: TGTGCCACCAGCACACCCCAGGGGAAGGGCTACGAGCAGTACTTC. Its translation is CATSTPQGKGYEQYF. The full variable domain, in which reference TRBV15 and TRBJ2-7 provide the parts outside the CDR3, is DAMVIQNPRYQVTQFGKPVTLSCSQTLNHNVMYWYQQKSSQAPKLLFHYYDKDFNNEADTPDNFQSRRPNTSFCFLDIRSPGLGDTAMYLCATSTPQGKGYEQYFGPGTRLTVT.

The CDR3, as DNA: TGTGCCAGTAGTCACTCCGGGGGGGCTCCTTACGAGCAGTACTTC. Protein: CASSHSGGAPYEQYF. The chain combines TRBV19 with TRBJ2-7; 8 bases agree with TRBD2. This CDR3 spans 15 amino acids. The V segment lost 5 bases and the J segment 4 bases; nucleotides outside the gene matches: 10. Per germline, CDR1 LNHDA and CDR2 SQIVND (reference sequence).

The rearrangement links TRBV19 to TRBJ1-4; D remains unclear. V was shortened by 8 bases and J by 2 bases, with 15 bases between the two germline ends. The CDR3 spans 15 residues. Germline values: CDR1 LNHDA, CDR2 SQIVND (reference sequence). The DNA of the CDR3 is TGTGCCAGTGCCCCTATAGGTGGGACTAATGAAAAACTGTTTTTT. It codes for CASAPIGGTNEKLFF.

V gene TRBV7-8 combines with J gene TRBJ2-1, with TRBD1 matching 8 bases. This CDR3 has 15 amino acids. Germline CDR1 is SGHVS and CDR2 is FQNEAQ. Trimming took 5 bases from V and 2 from J; bases not matched to a gene: 5. CDR3 sequence (DNA): TGTGCCAGCAGCACTTGGGACAGGCCCTACAATGAGCAGTTCTTC. Protein: CASSTWDRPYNEQFF.

V usage is TRBV7-9 and J usage is TRBJ2-1, with D possibly being TRBD1 (6 bases). V was trimmed by 1 base and J by 4 bases, leaving 14 bases between them. CDR3 size: 16 residues. Germline V gene sequence: CDR1 SEHNR, CDR2 FQNEAQ (reference sequence). This CDR3 is CASSLGFLGQYNEQFF. The DNA for the CDR3 is TGTGCCAGCAGCTTAGGGTTCCTTGGACAGTACAATGAGCAGTTCTTC.

The V call is TRBV9, the J call TRBJ1-1; D might be TRBD1 (5 bases). V lost 6 bases to trimming and J lost 0 bases, with 12 bases between them. CDR3 length equals 14 residues. Per germline, CDR1 SGDLS and CDR2 YYNGEE. CDR3: CASNRAGMNTEAFF. The CDR3 coding sequence is TGTGCCAGCAATCGGGCAGGGATGAACACTGAAGCTTTCTTT. Full variable domain (remainder filled in from reference TRBV9 and TRBJ1-1): DSGVTQTPKHLITATGQRVTLRCSPRSGDLSVYWYQQSLDQGLQFLIQYYNGEERAKGNILERFSAQQFPDLHSELNLSSLELGDSALYFCASNRAGMNTEAFFGQGTRLTVV.

This chain joins TRBV9 and TRBJ2-1, with D unclear. CDR1 and CDR2 from the germline V gene are SGDLS and YYNGEE. CDR3 size: 15 residues. With 0 bases removed from V and 5 bases from J, the gap between germline ends came to 12 bases. The CDR3 sequence: CASSVGGGNNNEQFF. CDR3 bases: TGTGCCAGCAGCGTAGGGGGTGGCAACAACAATGAGCAGTTCTTC.

A few counts support this clone. V gene TRBV14 combines with J gene TRBJ2-3; tentatively, D is TRBD1 or TRBD2 (5 bases each). Germline V CDR1 and CDR2: SGHDN, FVKESK. This CDR3 has 15 amino acids. The V end lost 4 bases, the J end lost 4 bases, and 15 bases lay between the germline ends. CDR3 protein: CASSRGAFSADTQYF. The CDR3, as DNA: TGTGCCAGCAGCCGAGGGGCCTTTTCGGCAGATACGCAGTATTTT. The variable domain in full, completed from reference TRBV14 and TRBJ2-3, reads EAGVTQFPSHSVIEKGQTVTLRCDPISGHDNLYWYRRVMGKEIKFLLHFVKESKQDESGMPNNRFLAERTGGTYSTLKVQPAELEDSGVYFCASSRGAFSADTQYFGPGTRLTVL.

The V call is TRBV7-8, the J call TRBJ1-3; tentatively, D is TRBD1 (5 bases). V was pared by 5 bases and J by 0 bases, with 11 bases between. CDR1 is SGHVS and CDR2 is FQNEAQ in the germline V gene. The CDR3 has 15 residues. CDR3 amino acids: CASSPTVISGNTIYF. CDR3 DNA sequence: TGTGCCAGCAGCCCGACAGTGATCTCTGGAAACACCATATATTTT.

CDR3 DNA sequence: TGCAGCGTTGGGGGACTAGCGGGGGCCAGCGAGCAGTACTTC. It codes for CSVGGLAGASEQYF. This chain links TRBV29-1 with TRBJ2-7; 14 bases are a match to TRBD2. Germline V gives CDR1 SQVTM, CDR2 ANQGSEA. The CDR3 consists of 14 residues. V trimming: 4 bases; J trimming: 6 bases; junction bases outside the gene matches: 5.

The chain carries TRBV27 and TRBJ2-3; D ambiguous. CDR3 size: 15 residues. Germline V gives CDR1 MNHEY, CDR2 SMNVEV (reference sequence). The V and J ends lost 0 bases and 4 bases respectively, with 11 bases between them. CDR3 DNA: TGTGCCAGCAGTTTATCATCGCCCCTGTCAGATACGCAGTATTTT. It encodes CASSLSSPLSDTQYF.

The chain carries TRBV29-1 and TRBJ1-1, with a weak D call TRBD1 (6 bases). In germline, CDR1 is SQVTM, CDR2 ANQGSEA. This CDR3 has 12 residues. Trimming took off 3 bases at V and 4 bases at J, with 9 bases between the two ends. The chain's CDR3 is CSVDRGGTEAFF. CDR3 in DNA: TGCAGCGTTGACAGGGGCGGCACTGAAGCTTTCTTT.

This chain joins TRBV7-9 and TRBJ2-1; perhaps TRBD2 as D (5 bases). Germline CDR1 reads SEHNR; CDR2 reads FQNEAQ (reference sequence). The CDR3 loop spans 15 amino acids. Trimming took off 2 bases at V and 5 bases at J, with 13 bases between the two ends. The CDR3 coding sequence is TGTGCCAGCAGCTTACCGAGGGCAGGCGACAATGAGCAGTTCTTC. This sequence encodes CASSLPRAGDNEQFF.

In this sample, this clone turned up a few times. This chain uses TRBV19 with TRBJ1-5; D is undetermined. V was trimmed by 3 bases and J by 1 base, leaving 10 bases between them. CDR3 length equals 15 residues. Germline CDR1 and CDR2: LNHDA and SQIVND (reference sequence). The CDR3 region has the DNA TGTGCCAGTAGTATTTTGGCAATAAGCAATCAGCCCCAGCATTTT. Residues: CASSILAISNQPQHF.

The chain couples TRBV7-8 to TRBJ2-1; 12 nucleotides agree with TRBD2. Germline CDR1 is SGHVS and CDR2 is FQNEAQ. CDR3 length: 17 amino acids. V shed 6 bases, J shed 1 base, and the junction held 7 bases outside the gene matches. The CDR3 DNA reads as TGTGCCAGCAGACAAACTAGCGGGGGGCCATCCTACAATGAGCAGTTCTTC. This translates into CASRQTSGGPSYNEQFF.

The rearrangement uses TRBV2 and TRBJ1-1; D gene ambiguous. Deletions cut 6 bases from V and 4 bases from J, with 9 bases between. Germline lookup yields CDR1 SNHLY and CDR2 FYNNEI. This CDR3 spans 12 amino acids. The CDR3 is CASRFGGTEAFF. CDR3 DNA sequence: TGTGCCAGCAGATTCGGTGGCACTGAAGCTTTCTTT. The full variable domain, rest sourced from reference TRBV2 and TRBJ1-1, is EPEVTQTPSHQVTQMGQEVILRCVPISNHLYFYWYRQILGQKVEFLVSFYNNEISEKSEIFDDQFSVERPDGSNFTLKIRSTKLEDSAMYFCASRFGGTEAFFGQGTRLTVV.